This TCR beta chain was sequenced for a study of cytomegalovirus exposure and HLA in healthy donors. Study in general: Unique TCR beta sequences numbering fewer than 130 million came from 150 million to 200 million T cells in an earlier analysis. Study outcomes and limitations: Researchers counted around 170 TCR beta chains as cytomegalovirus-associated. Analysis was carried out at a later point, and it linked a missense DCLRE1C variant to TCR beta V- and J-gene trimming. The majority of TCR sequences were rare, yet some public TCRs appeared in many donors.

Concerning this clone: The antigen is unknown.

This PCR relied on a set of 60 Vbeta primers and 13 Jbeta primers. Using immunoSEQ multiplex PCR, the repertoire was profiled, and TCRdb retains in-frame clones only, with some absent. Of about 60,000 clones in the sample, roughly 80% were seen once. With 1 base removed from V and 2 bases from J, the gap between germline ends came to 10 bases. The CDR3 sequence is 15 residues long. The germline V gene has CDR1 SGHKS and CDR2 YYEKEE (reference sequence). The chain has TRBV5-5 and TRBJ1-3, with D unclear. Sequenced: PBMCs. The clonotype comes from a woman aged 40 to 55 in good health and CMV-seropositive. The CDR3, as DNA: TGTGCCAGCAGCTTGCCACAGACCACTGGAAACACCATATATTTT. This encodes CASSLPQTTGNTIYF.